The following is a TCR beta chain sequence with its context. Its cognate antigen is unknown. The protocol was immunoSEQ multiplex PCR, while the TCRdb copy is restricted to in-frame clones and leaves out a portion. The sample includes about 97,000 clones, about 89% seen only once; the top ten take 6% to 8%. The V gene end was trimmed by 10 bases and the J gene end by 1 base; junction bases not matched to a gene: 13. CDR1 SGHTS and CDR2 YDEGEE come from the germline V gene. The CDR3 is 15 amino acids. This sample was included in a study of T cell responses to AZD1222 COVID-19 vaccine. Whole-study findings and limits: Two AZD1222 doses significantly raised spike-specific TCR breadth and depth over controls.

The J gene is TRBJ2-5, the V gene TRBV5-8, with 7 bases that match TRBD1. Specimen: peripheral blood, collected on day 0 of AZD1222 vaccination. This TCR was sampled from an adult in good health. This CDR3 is CAGSLRQGLQETQYF. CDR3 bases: TGTGCCGGATCCTTAAGACAGGGCCTCCAAGAGACCCAGTACTTC.